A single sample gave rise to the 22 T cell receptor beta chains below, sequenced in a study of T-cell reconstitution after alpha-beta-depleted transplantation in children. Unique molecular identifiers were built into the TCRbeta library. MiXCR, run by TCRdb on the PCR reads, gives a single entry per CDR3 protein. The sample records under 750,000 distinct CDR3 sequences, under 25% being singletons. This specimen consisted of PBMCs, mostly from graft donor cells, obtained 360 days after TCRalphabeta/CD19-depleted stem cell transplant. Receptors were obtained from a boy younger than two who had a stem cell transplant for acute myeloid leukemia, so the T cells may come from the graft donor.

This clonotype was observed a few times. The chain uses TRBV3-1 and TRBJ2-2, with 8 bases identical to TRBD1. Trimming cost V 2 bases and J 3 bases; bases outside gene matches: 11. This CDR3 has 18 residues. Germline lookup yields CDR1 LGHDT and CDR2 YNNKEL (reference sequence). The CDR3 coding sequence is TGTGCCAGCAGCCAACCCAAGTTTCTGACAGGGGACACCGGGGAGCTGTTTTTT. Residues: CASSQPKFLTGDTGELFF.

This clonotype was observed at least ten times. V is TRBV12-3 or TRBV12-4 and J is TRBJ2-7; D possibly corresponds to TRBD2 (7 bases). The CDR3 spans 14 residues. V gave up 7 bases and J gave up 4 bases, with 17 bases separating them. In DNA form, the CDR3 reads TGTGCCAGCACCCAAGGGGGGGCAACGTACGAGCAGTACTTC. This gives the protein CASTQGGATYEQYF.

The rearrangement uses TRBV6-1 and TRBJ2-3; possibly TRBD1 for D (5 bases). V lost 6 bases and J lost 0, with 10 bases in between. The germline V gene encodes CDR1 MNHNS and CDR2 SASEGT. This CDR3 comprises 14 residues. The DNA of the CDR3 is TGTGCCAGCAGGTCGACAGCTAGCACAGATACGCAGTATTTT. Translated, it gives CASRSTASTDTQYF.

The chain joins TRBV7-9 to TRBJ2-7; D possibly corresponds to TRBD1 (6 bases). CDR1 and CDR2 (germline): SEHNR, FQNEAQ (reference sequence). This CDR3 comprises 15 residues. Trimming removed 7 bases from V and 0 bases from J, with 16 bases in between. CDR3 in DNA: TGTGCCAGCATCCCCCGGGACACTTTCTCCTACGAGCAGTACTTC. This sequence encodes CASIPRDTFSYEQYF.

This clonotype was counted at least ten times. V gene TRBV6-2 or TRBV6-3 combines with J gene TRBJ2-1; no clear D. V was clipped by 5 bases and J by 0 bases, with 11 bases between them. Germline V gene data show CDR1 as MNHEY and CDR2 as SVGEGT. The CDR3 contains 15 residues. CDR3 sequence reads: CASSLYSSSYNEQFF. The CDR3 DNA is TGTGCCAGCAGTCTTTACTCCAGCTCCTACAATGAGCAGTTCTTC.

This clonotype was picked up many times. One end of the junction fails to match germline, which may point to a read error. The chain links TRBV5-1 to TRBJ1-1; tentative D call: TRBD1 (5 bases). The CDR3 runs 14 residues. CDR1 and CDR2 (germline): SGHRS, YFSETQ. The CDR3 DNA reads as TGTGCCAGCAGCCTAGCAGGGATGAACACTGAAGCTTTCTTT. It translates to CASSLAGMNTEAFF.

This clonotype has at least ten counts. In DNA form, the CDR3 reads TGCAGTGCTGGGCAGGGGGCTAGCACAGATACGCAGTATTTT. Its protein product is CSAGQGASTDTQYF. This chain connects TRBV20-1 to TRBJ2-3; the match to TRBD1 covers 8 bases. Trimming cost V 5 bases and J 0 bases; bases outside gene matches: 4. CDR3 length: 14 amino acids. Germline V gives CDR1 DFQATT, CDR2 SNEGSKA (reference sequence).

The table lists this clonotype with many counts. CDR3 protein: CSARALTADTQYF. The DNA for the CDR3 is TGCAGTGCTAGAGCCCTCACCGCAGATACGCAGTATTTT. The rearrangement links TRBV20-1 to TRBJ2-3, with D uncertain. This CDR3 region has 13 residues. V lost 1 base and J lost 4, with 9 bases in between. Germline V gene lookup returns CDR1 DFQATT and CDR2 SNEGSKA (reference sequence).

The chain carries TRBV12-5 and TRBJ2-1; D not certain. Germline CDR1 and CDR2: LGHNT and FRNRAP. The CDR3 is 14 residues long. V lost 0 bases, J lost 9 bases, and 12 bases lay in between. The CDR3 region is CASGLVHLGSEQFF. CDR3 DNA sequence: TGTGCTAGTGGTTTGGTACATCTTGGCAGTGAGCAGTTCTTC.

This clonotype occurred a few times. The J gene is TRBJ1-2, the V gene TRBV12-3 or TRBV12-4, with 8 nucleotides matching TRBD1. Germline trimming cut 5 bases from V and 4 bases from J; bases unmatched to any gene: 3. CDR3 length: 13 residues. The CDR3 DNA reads TGTGCCAGCAGTCGGACAGGGCGCTATGGCTACACCTTC. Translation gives CASSRTGRYGYTF.

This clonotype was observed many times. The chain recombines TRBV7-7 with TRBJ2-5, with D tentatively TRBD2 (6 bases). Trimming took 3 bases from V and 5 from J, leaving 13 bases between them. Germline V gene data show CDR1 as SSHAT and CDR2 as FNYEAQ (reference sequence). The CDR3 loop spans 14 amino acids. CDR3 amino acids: CASSFRGLGETQYF. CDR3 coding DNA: TGTGCCAGCAGCTTCCGGGGGTTGGGGGAGACCCAGTACTTC.

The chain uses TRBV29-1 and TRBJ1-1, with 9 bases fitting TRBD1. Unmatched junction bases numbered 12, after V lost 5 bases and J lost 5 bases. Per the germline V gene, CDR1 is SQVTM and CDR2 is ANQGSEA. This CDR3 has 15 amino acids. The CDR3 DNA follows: TGCAGCGTTCGCATTTCCGGGACAGGGTTAACTGAAGCTTTCTTT. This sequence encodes CSVRISGTGLTEAFF. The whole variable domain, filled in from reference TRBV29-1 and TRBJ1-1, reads SAVISQKPSRDICQRGTSLTIQCQVDSQVTMMFWYRQQPGQSLTLIATANQGSEATYESGFVIDKFPISRPNLTFSTLTVSNMSPEDSSIYLCSVRISGTGLTEAFFGQGTRLTVV.

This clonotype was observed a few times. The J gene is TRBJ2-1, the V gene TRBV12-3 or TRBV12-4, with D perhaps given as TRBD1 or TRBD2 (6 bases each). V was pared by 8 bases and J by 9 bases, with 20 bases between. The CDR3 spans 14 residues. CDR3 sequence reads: CASGIGGGQAEQFF. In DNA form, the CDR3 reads TGTGCCAGCGGGATTGGAGGGGGGCAGGCTGAGCAGTTCTTC.

CDR3 sequence reads: CASSPAGGTEAFF. CDR3 sequence (DNA): TGTGCCAGCAGCCCCGCCGGGGGAACTGAAGCTTTCTTT. V usage is TRBV7-9 and J usage is TRBJ1-1; D is perhaps TRBD1 (5 bases). This CDR3 contains 13 residues. Germline V lookup: CDR1 SEHNR, CDR2 FQNEAQ (reference sequence). V lost 5 bases to trimming and J lost 5 bases, with 12 bases between them.

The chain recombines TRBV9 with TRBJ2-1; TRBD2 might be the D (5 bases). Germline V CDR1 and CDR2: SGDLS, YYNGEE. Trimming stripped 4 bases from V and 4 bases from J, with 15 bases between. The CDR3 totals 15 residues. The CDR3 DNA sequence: TGTGCCAGCAGCCCGACCGAGGGAGCTTACAATGAGCAGTTCTTC. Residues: CASSPTEGAYNEQFF. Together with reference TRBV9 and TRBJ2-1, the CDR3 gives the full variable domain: DSGVTQTPKHLITATGQRVTLRCSPRSGDLSVYWYQQSLDQGLQFLIQYYNGEERAKGNILERFSAQQFPDLHSELNLSSLELGDSALYFCASSPTEGAYNEQFFGPGTRLTVL.

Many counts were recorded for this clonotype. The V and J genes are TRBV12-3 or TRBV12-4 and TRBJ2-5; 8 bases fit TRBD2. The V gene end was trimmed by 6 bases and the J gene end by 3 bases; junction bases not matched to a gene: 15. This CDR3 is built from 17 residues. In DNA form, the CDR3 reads TGTGCCAGCAGCAAGGGCAAGCGGGGGTACCGGAAAGAGACCCAGTACTTC. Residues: CASSKGKRGYRKETQYF.

The DNA of the CDR3 is TGTGCCAGCAGATTAATAGAGGAGACCCAGTACTTC. Encoded protein: CASRLIEETQYF. The chain links TRBV7-9 to TRBJ2-5, with D hard to call. Germline CDR1 is SEHNR and CDR2 is FQNEAQ (reference sequence). Trimming took off 6 bases at V and 5 bases at J, with 10 bases between the two ends. This CDR3 comprises 12 residues.

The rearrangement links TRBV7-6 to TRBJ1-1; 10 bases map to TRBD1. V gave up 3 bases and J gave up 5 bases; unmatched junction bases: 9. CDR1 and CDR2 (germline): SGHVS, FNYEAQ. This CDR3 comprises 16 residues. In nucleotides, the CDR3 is TGTGCCAGCAGCTTGACAGGGGGCAGGACTAGGACTGAAGCTTTCTTT. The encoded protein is CASSLTGGRTRTEAFF. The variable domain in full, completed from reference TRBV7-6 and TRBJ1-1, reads GAGVSQSPRYKVTKRGQDVALRCDPISGHVSLYWYRQALGQGPEFLTYFNYEAQQDKSGLPNDRFSAERPEGSISTLTIQRTEQRDSAMYRCASSLTGGRTRTEAFFGQGTRLTVV.

The CDR3 nucleotides are TGTGCCAGCAGCTCCCGGGCGGGGGCCTACAATGAGCAGTTCTTC. Translated: CASSSRAGAYNEQFF. The V and J genes are TRBV7-3 and TRBJ2-1; 7 bases agree with TRBD2. V lost 4 bases to trimming and J lost 2 bases; unmatched junction nucleotides: 5. The CDR3 runs to 15 residues. Germline CDR1 reads SGHTA; CDR2 reads FQGTGA.

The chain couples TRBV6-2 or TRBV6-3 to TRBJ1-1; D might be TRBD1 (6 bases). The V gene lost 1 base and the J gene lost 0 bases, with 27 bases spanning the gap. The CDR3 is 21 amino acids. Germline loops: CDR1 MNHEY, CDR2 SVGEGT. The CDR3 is CASSYFSISLRQVQMNTEAFF. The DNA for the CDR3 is TGTGCCAGCAGTTACTTTTCGATCTCACTCCGACAGGTTCAGATGAACACTGAAGCTTTCTTT.

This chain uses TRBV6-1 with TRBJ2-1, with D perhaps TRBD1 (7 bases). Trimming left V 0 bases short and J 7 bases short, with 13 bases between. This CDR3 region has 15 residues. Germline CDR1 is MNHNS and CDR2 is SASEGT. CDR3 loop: CASSEAGGGWNEQFF. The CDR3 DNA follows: TGTGCCAGCAGTGAAGCAGGAGGGGGCTGGAATGAGCAGTTCTTC.

CDR3 region: CASRENTQGVGAFF. The CDR3, as DNA: TGTGCCAGCAGGGAAAATACTCAGGGGGTTGGGGCTTTCTTT. The rearrangement uses TRBV12-3 or TRBV12-4 and TRBJ1-1; 7 bases are shared with TRBD1. The CDR3 is 14 residues long. The J segment lost 11 bases and the V segment lost 6 bases, leaving 15 bases of the junction unmatched.